Listed below are T cell receptor beta chains from one sample, sequenced in a study of identical twins. MiXCR, applied by TCRdb to the 5' RACE reads, yields one record per CDR3 protein. The sample has around 960,000 distinct CDR3 sequences, roughly 12% seen once. The same specimen was also included in a second study, on yellow fever vaccine responses in identical twins.

Sequenced sample: PBMCs. These receptors all come from a woman between 18 and 29 years old in good health. Each CDR3 is given with its conserved first and last residue. A D gene is named only where the DNA matches it firmly. Rows may omit the clone size; those that give it use once, few, many or a size class.

cdr3_nt,cdr3_aa,d_call,j_call,v_call,clone_size
TGTGCCAGCAGCAACGCTTCAAACCGAGGCAATGAGCAGTTCTTC,CASSNASNRGNEQFF,-,TRBJ2-1,TRBV4-2,many
TGTGCCAGCAACCTAATCCCAAACACTGAAGCTTTCTTT,CASNLIPNTEAFF,-,TRBJ1-1,TRBV7-9,few
TGCAGTGCTAGGAAGACTAGCGGGAGGGTTGGAGCAGAGACCCAGTACTTC,CSARKTSGRVGAETQYF,TRBD2,TRBJ2-5,TRBV20-1,-
TGCGCCAGCAGCCGCGGACCGGGACAGACAATCTATGGCTACACCTTC,CASSRGPGQTIYGYTF,TRBD1,TRBJ1-2,TRBV4-1,many
TGTGCCTGCTGCCAAGGTAGCGGGAGGGCTTTTCAAGATACGCAGTATTTT,CACCQGSGRAFQDTQYF,TRBD2,TRBJ2-3,TRBV3-1,-
TGTGCCAGCAGTGGGAGACTAGCGGGGGAGAACGAGCAGTACTTC,CASSGRLAGENEQYF,TRBD2,TRBJ2-7,TRBV2,few
TGTGCCAGCTCACCAACGGGACAGTTTCATGAGCAGTTCTTC,CASSPTGQFHEQFF,TRBD1,TRBJ2-1,TRBV18,-
TGCGCCAGCAGCTTGGCGATACTGACTAGCACCGAGACCCAGTACTTC,CASSLAILTSTETQYF,TRBD2,TRBJ2-5,TRBV5-1,few
TGTGCCAGCAACATAGGGGTGAACACTGAAGCTTTCTTT,CASNIGVNTEAFF,-,TRBJ1-1,TRBV12-3/TRBV12-4,few
TGCGCCAGCAGCCGATGGGACAGGGCGCCTGAGAGGGGAGAGACCCAGTACTTC,CASSRWDRAPERGETQYF,TRBD1,TRBJ2-5,TRBV4-1,-
TGTCCTTCGGCCGGGACCGGAGACGAGCAGTACTTC,CPSAGTGDEQYF,-,TRBJ2-7,TRBV10-3,many
TGCAGTGCTATGCGGGGAGAGACCCAGTACTTC,CSAMRGETQYF,-,TRBJ2-5,TRBV20-1,-
TGTGCCAGTATCCCGGGACAGGGGGGCGTGGCGGGGCAGTTCTTC,CASIPGQGGVAGQFF,TRBD1,TRBJ2-1,TRBV2,-
TGTGCCAGCAGATCCTCCGGGACAGGTCAAGGGAAGACCCAGTACTTC,CASRSSGTGQGKTQYF,TRBD1,TRBJ2-5,TRBV27,few
TGCAGCGTTGATAGCGGGAGGGCCTGGGGTGAGACCCAGTACTTC,CSVDSGRAWGETQYF,TRBD2,TRBJ2-5,TRBV29-1,few
TGCGCCAGCATGGGCGCGGATTCACCCCTCCACTTT,CASMGADSPLHF,-,TRBJ1-6,TRBV5-1,few
TGTGCCAGCCTTAAACCGGGAGTTGGAGAGACCCAGTACTTC,CASLKPGVGETQYF,-,TRBJ2-5,TRBV28,-
TGCGCCAGCAGCTCACAAAGAACGGGGGCCGAAACCGGGGAGCTGTTTTTT,CASSSQRTGAETGELFF,-,TRBJ2-2,TRBV5-1,few
TGCGCCAGCAGTGGGACAGGGGTTCTCGATGAGCAGTTCTTC,CASSGTGVLDEQFF,TRBD1,TRBJ2-1,TRBV10-2,-
TGTGCCAGCAGTCCCGACAGTATCTCACAGCCCCAGCATTTT,CASSPDSISQPQHF,-,TRBJ1-5,TRBV6-1,many
TGTGCCAGCAGCCAAGCGCATCGGGGCAATGAGCAGTTCTTC,CASSQAHRGNEQFF,-,TRBJ2-1,TRBV4-2,once
TGTGCCATCTTAGGACAGGGGTCGGGAGATACGCAGTATTTT,CAILGQGSGDTQYF,TRBD1,TRBJ2-3,TRBV10-3,-
TGTGCCAGCAGCTTGAGATTTCGGGACCTCTACGAGCAGTACTTC,CASSLRFRDLYEQYF,-,TRBJ2-7,TRBV5-5,many
TGCGCCAGCAGCTTACTAGCGGGACACACAGATACGCAGTATTTT,CASSLLAGHTDTQYF,TRBD2,TRBJ2-3,TRBV5-1,-
TGTGCCAGCAGCCATGGGGTCTACGAGCAGTACTTC,CASSHGVYEQYF,-,TRBJ2-7,TRBV14,few
TGTGCCAGCAGCCATGGGACAGGGTATGGCTACACCTTC,CASSHGTGYGYTF,TRBD1,TRBJ1-2,TRBV3-1,-
TGTGCCAGTAGCAACGGCGGACCGCCGGAAAAACTGTTTTTT,CASSNGGPPEKLFF,-,TRBJ1-4,TRBV19,-
TGTGCCAGCGGGGGAACGGGACTAAGCACAGATACGCAGTATTTT,CASGGTGLSTDTQYF,TRBD2,TRBJ2-3,TRBV6-1,few
TGTGCCAGCAGTTCTTCTACCGGGACTAGCGGGAAAAATGAGCAGTTCTTC,CASSSSTGTSGKNEQFF,TRBD2,TRBJ2-1,TRBV27,-
TGTGCCAGCAACCCGCTTTTGGATACCTACGAGCAGTACTTC,CASNPLLDTYEQYF,-,TRBJ2-7,TRBV2,-
TGCGCCAGCAGCTCCGACAGGTTCCAAGAGACCCAGTACTTC,CASSSDRFQETQYF,-,TRBJ2-5,TRBV5-1,few
TGCAGTGCTAAACTTAACAATGAGCAGTTCTTC,CSAKLNNEQFF,-,TRBJ2-1,TRBV20-1,-
TGTGCCAGCAGCGGGACCCACACAGATACGCAGTATTTT,CASSGTHTDTQYF,-,TRBJ2-3,TRBV7-3,-
TGTGCCAGCAGCCAATCAGGTATCGGGGAGCTGTTTTTT,CASSQSGIGELFF,-,TRBJ2-2,TRBV3-1,few
TGTGCCAGCAGCCCCCGGGGACTAGCGGGAGTGAGCTCAGATACGCAGTATTTT,CASSPRGLAGVSSDTQYF,TRBD2,TRBJ2-3,TRBV7-3,few
TGCGCCAGCAGCACCGGACAGCCTAGACCAGATACGCAGTATTTT,CASSTGQPRPDTQYF,-,TRBJ2-3,TRBV5-1,many
TGTGCCAGCAGTTACCGGGACAGGGGGACCGAGCAGTACTTC,CASSYRDRGTEQYF,TRBD1,TRBJ2-7,TRBV2,many
TGTGCCAGCAGCCAACTAGCGGGAGGGCTCGGGGAGCTGTTTTTT,CASSQLAGGLGELFF,TRBD2,TRBJ2-2,TRBV14,-
TGTGCCATCAGTGCTGGCAGGGGGGAGACCCAGTACTTC,CAISAGRGETQYF,TRBD1,TRBJ2-5,TRBV10-3,few
TGTGCCAGCAGCACCACTACAGGGAACACTGAAGCTTTCTTT,CASSTTTGNTEAFF,-,TRBJ1-1,TRBV12-3/TRBV12-4,-
TGTGCCAGCAGCCAAGATCGGGGGGAGAACACCGGGGAGCTGTTTTTT,CASSQDRGENTGELFF,TRBD2,TRBJ2-2,TRBV3-1,many
TGTGCCAGCAGTGATACAACCGGGACAGGGGGCCTCACTGAAGCTTTCTTT,CASSDTTGTGGLTEAFF,TRBD1,TRBJ1-1,TRBV25-1,few
TGTGCCAGCAGTTTACAGGGGGGAGGCACAGATACGCAGTATTTT,CASSLQGGGTDTQYF,-,TRBJ2-3,TRBV28,many
TGTGCCAGCAGCCAAGCAGGGACAGGGGTGAATGAAAAACTGTTTTTT,CASSQAGTGVNEKLFF,TRBD1,TRBJ1-4,TRBV3-1,many
TGTGCCAGCAGCTCCCGACGGGACAGGGGAAGGGAGGATTCACCCCTCCACTTT,CASSSRRDRGREDSPLHF,TRBD1,TRBJ1-6,TRBV11-1,few
TGTGCCAGCAGTTACGGCAGGGGGCCCTACAATGAGCAGTTCTTC,CASSYGRGPYNEQFF,TRBD1,TRBJ2-1,TRBV6-5,-
TGCGCCAGCAGCTTGGAGACTAGGGATTCGCAGACCCAGTACTTC,CASSLETRDSQTQYF,-,TRBJ2-5,TRBV5-1,many